The rows below give T cell receptor beta chains drawn from one sample of a study of PD-1 blockade in mismatch repair-deficient tumors. Data came from immunoSEQ multiplex PCR; TCRdb stores just in-frame clones and leaves some out. The sample has under 95,000 clones, over 75% seen once. Sample: peripheral blood, taken 12 weeks after starting pembrolizumab. The receptors here all came from an adult with mismatch repair-deficient cancer. The CDR3 runs from the conserved cysteine through the conserved F or W. The D gene is left open where the match is weak. The size entry is marked missing in some rows and otherwise reads once, few, many or a size class.

CDR3nt | CDR3aa | j_gene | v_gene | d_gene | abundance
TGCGCCAGCAGCTTACGTAATGAGCAGTTCTTC | CASSLRNEQFF | TRBJ2-1 | TRBV5-1 | NA | NA
TGTGCCAGCAGCTCCCTCTCTGGATCAGATACGCAGTATTTT | CASSSLSGSDTQYF | TRBJ2-3 | TRBV7-9 | NA | few
TGTGCCATCAGTGCCCAGGAACACACCATATATTTT | CAISAQEHTIYF | TRBJ1-3 | TRBV10-3 | NA | NA
TGCGCCAGCAGCCAAGGACAGGGCGGAACTGAAGCTTTCTTT | CASSQGQGGTEAFF | TRBJ1-1 | TRBV5-1 | TRBD1 | few
TGCGCCAGCAGCCGAAAGACTAGCGGGTTCCAAGAGACCCAGTACTTC | CASSRKTSGFQETQYF | TRBJ2-5 | TRBV4-3 | TRBD2 | NA
TGTGCCAGCAGTACCCCTTCAGAGTCCTACGAGCAGTACTTC | CASSTPSESYEQYF | TRBJ2-7 | TRBV6-5 | NA | NA
TGTGCCAGCAGTGAACTCCCGAACACTGAAGCTTTCTTT | CASSELPNTEAFF | TRBJ1-1 | TRBV2 | NA | few
TGTGCCAGTAGTATAGTGCAGGGAGCGAATCAGCCCCAGCATTTT | CASSIVQGANQPQHF | TRBJ1-5 | TRBV19 | NA | many
TGCGCCAGCAGCCAAGGGGCGAGGGACAGAGCGTTCAATCAGCCCCAGCATTTT | CASSQGARDRAFNQPQHF | TRBJ1-5 | TRBV4-1 | TRBD1 | NA
TGTGCCAGCAGGGGGGGGACTAGCGGGAGATCCTACGAGCAGTACTTC | CASRGGTSGRSYEQYF | TRBJ2-7 | TRBV2 | TRBD2 | few
TGTGCCAGTAGTATAGGCCCGACGGGGAATCAGCCCCAGCATTTT | CASSIGPTGNQPQHF | TRBJ1-5 | TRBV19 | NA | few
TGTGCCAGCACACTCGGACAGGGACCCTACGAGCAGTACTTC | CASTLGQGPYEQYF | TRBJ2-7 | TRBV5-6 | TRBD1 | NA
TGTGCCAGCAGTTTACTACAGGGGGCCGATGGCTACACCTTC | CASSLLQGADGYTF | TRBJ1-2 | TRBV27 | TRBD1 | few
TGTGCCAGCAGTATTCAGGGTGGCACAGATACGCAGTATTTT | CASSIQGGTDTQYF | TRBJ2-3 | TRBV5-5 | NA | NA
TGTGCCAGCAGTGTTTGGAGCATCCGAGAGACCCAGTACTTC | CASSVWSIRETQYF | TRBJ2-5 | TRBV5-4 | NA | NA
TGTGCCAGCAGTGAGGGGTCCGGGGAGCTGTTTTTT | CASSEGSGELFF | TRBJ2-2 | TRBV6-4 | NA | NA
TGTGCCATCAGTGGGTCGACAGGGTTCGGAACTGAAGCTTTCTTT | CAISGSTGFGTEAFF | TRBJ1-1 | TRBV10-3 | TRBD1 | NA
TGTGCCAGCAGCCGTACTAGTTACAATGAGCAGTTCTTC | CASSRTSYNEQFF | TRBJ2-1 | TRBV6-6 | NA | NA
TGTGCCAGCAACCTGGTCGGACAGGGAGACTACGAGCAGTACTTC | CASNLVGQGDYEQYF | TRBJ2-7 | TRBV6-1 | TRBD1 | NA
TGTGCCAGCAGCTCAAGGACAGGCTCTGGAAACACCATATATTTT | CASSSRTGSGNTIYF | TRBJ1-3 | TRBV5-6 | TRBD1 | NA
TGTGCCAGCAGGCTACGACTGGGGCCTTTTAACAATGAGCAGTTCTTC | CASRLRLGPFNNEQFF | TRBJ2-1 | TRBV2 | NA | medium-sized
TGTGCCAGCAGCCTGGAGGAGACCCAGTACTTC | CASSLEETQYF | TRBJ2-5 | TRBV11-3 | NA | NA
TGTGCCAGCAGCCCCATGGGGGACTCGAGCAATGAGCAGTTCTTC | CASSPMGDSSNEQFF | TRBJ2-1 | TRBV9 | NA | few
TGTGCCAGCAGCCCCCAAGGTGGGGCGAGCACAGATACGCAGTATTTT | CASSPQGGASTDTQYF | TRBJ2-3 | TRBV5-4 | NA | NA
TGTGCTAGCAGTTTTGGTAGCGGGGGGCCAGATACGCAGTATTTT | CASSFGSGGPDTQYF | TRBJ2-3 | TRBV27 | TRBD2 | NA
TGTGCCAGCAGCGTAGTTGGGGGGACCGGGGAGCTGTTTTTT | CASSVVGGTGELFF | TRBJ2-2 | TRBV9 | NA | NA
TGTGCCAGCAGCCAAAAGAGATCCGGGACAGCGAACACCGGGGAGCTGTTTTTT | CASSQKRSGTANTGELFF | TRBJ2-2 | TRBV4-2 | TRBD1 | NA
TGTGCCAGCAGCTTAGGGACTAGCGCTTACAATGAGCAGTTCTTC | CASSLGTSAYNEQFF | TRBJ2-1 | TRBV5-8 | TRBD2 | NA
TGTGCCAGTAGGAAAGGGGAGGGTGCCCCTCTGAGCTCTGGAAACACCATATATTTT | CASRKGEGAPLSSGNTIYF | TRBJ1-3 | TRBV19 | NA | NA
TGTGCCAGCAGCCCGGACGTCGAGGCCCAGTACTTC | CASSPDVEAQYF | TRBJ2-5 | TRBV6-6 | NA | NA
TGTGCCAGTAGCGCCGTGGGAGGGGTGGGGGAGCAGTACTTC | CASSAVGGVGEQYF | TRBJ2-7 | TRBV19 | TRBD2 | NA
TGTGCCAGCAGCTTCTTCGGGGCTGGCTACACCTTC | CASSFFGAGYTF | TRBJ1-2 | TRBV5-6 | NA | NA
TGTGCCAGCAGCTTAGAGTGGGCAGGACCAGCCAAAAACATTCAGTACTTC | CASSLEWAGPAKNIQYF | TRBJ2-4 | TRBV11-3 | NA | few
TGTGCCAGTCGGGACAGGGAAAACTATGGCTACACCTTC | CASRDRENYGYTF | TRBJ1-2 | TRBV19 | TRBD1 | NA
TGTGCCTGGAGTCGGACAGGGGATGCTTTCTTT | CAWSRTGDAFF | TRBJ1-1 | TRBV30 | TRBD1 | NA
TGCGCCAGCAGCCAGGTGACAGGGAGGAGGTTGAACACCGGGGAGCTGTTTTTT | CASSQVTGRRLNTGELFF | TRBJ2-2 | TRBV4-1 | NA | NA